These 22 T cell receptor beta chains share one sample of origin, sequenced in a study of T cells after yellow fever vaccination. TCRdb re-derived calls from the 5' RACE reads in MiXCR, one entry per CDR3 protein. This sample has 250,000 or so distinct CDR3 sequences; approximately 6.8% occur once, and the top ten carry approximately 1%. Material: CD4+ T cells sorted from PBMCs, obtained on the day of the yellow fever booster vaccination. These TCRs come from a man aged 25-45 years who received the YFV17D yellow fever vaccine.

The rearrangement uses TRBV28 and TRBJ2-5; no definite D call. Per the germline V gene, CDR1 is MDHEN and CDR2 is SYDVKM. There are 13 residues in the CDR3. Trimming left V 6 bases short and J 7 bases short, with 15 bases between. The CDR3 is CASRGPASRTQYF. CDR3 nucleotide sequence: TGTGCCAGCAGGGGCCCAGCATCGCGGACCCAGTACTTC.

Only a few counts were recorded for this clonotype. This rearrangement joins TRBV7-2 to TRBJ2-5, with D perhaps matching TRBD1 (6 bases). This CDR3 has 13 amino acids. Trimming cost V 0 bases and J 9 bases, with 11 bases left between them. Germline V gives CDR1 SGHTA, CDR2 FQGNSA. As DNA, the CDR3 is TGTGCCAGCAGCTTAGCGGGGGCCCCGGCCCAGTACTTC. Translating it yields CASSLAGAPAQYF.

This chain joins TRBV27 and TRBJ1-1, with 7 nucleotides matching TRBD1. Unmatched junction bases numbered 11, after V lost 5 bases and J lost 5 bases. Germline V lookup: CDR1 MNHEY, CDR2 SMNVEV (reference sequence). This CDR3 has 15 amino acids. DNA of the CDR3: TGTGCCAGCAGTCCCCAGGGGGGGCAACGAACTGAAGCTTTCTTT. Residues: CASSPQGGQRTEAFF.

This clonotype has just a few counts. This chain links TRBV7-6 with TRBJ1-5; possibly TRBD1 for D (6 bases). The ends were cut back, 1 base at V and 4 bases at J, with 11 bases in the middle. The CDR3 totals 15 residues. Germline CDR1 reads SGHVS; CDR2 reads FNYEAQ. CDR3 loop: CASSLGTDLNQPQHF. The CDR3 nucleotides are TGTGCCAGCAGCTTAGGGACAGACCTAAATCAGCCCCAGCATTTT.

This rearrangement joins TRBV11-1 to TRBJ2-6; D unresolved. Trimming left V 0 bases short and J 1 base short, with 13 bases between. Germline V gives CDR1 SGHAT, CDR2 FQDESV (reference sequence). The CDR3 runs to 18 residues. The DNA for the CDR3 is TGTGCCAGCAGCTTAGCCGGACGGACCACTTCTGGGGCCAACGTCCTGACTTTC. Translating gives CASSLAGRTTSGANVLTF.

This clonotype was recorded many times. Written as DNA, the CDR3 is TGTGCCAGCAGGGGACTTCCCTCGGCCCTCCACTTT. Translating gives CASRGLPSALHF. The gene calls are TRBV12-3 or TRBV12-4 and TRBJ1-6, with D possibly being TRBD1 (5 bases). The length of the CDR3 is 12 residues. The V and J ends lost 6 bases and 14 bases respectively, with 14 bases between them.

This clonotype occurred many times. The rearrangement joins TRBV7-8 to TRBJ2-6; no clear D. Germline V gene data show CDR1 as SGHVS and CDR2 as FQNEAQ. The CDR3 contains 17 residues. Trimming stripped 4 bases from V and 0 bases from J, with 13 bases between. Here the CDR3 DNA reads TGTGCCAGCAGCTACCCCCCGTTTAGCTCTGGGGCCAACGTCCTGACTTTC. Its translation: CASSYPPFSSGANVLTF.

This clonotype was counted only a few times. The chain carries TRBV20-1 and TRBJ2-3; 11 positions match TRBD2. The ends lost 0 bases at V and 3 bases at J; junction bases unmatched: 5. CDR1 is DFQATT and CDR2 is SNEGSKA in the germline V gene (reference sequence). The CDR3 consists of 16 residues. CDR3 region: CSARDLLAGATDTQYF. The CDR3 coding sequence is TGCAGTGCTAGAGATCTACTAGCGGGAGCTACAGATACGCAGTATTTT.

This clonotype showed up many times. At one end, the junction sequence differs from germline, possibly due to a read error. The V and J genes are TRBV7-2 and TRBJ2-5; D perhaps matches TRBD2 (5 bases). This CDR3 region has 13 residues. The germline V gene has CDR1 SGHTA and CDR2 FQGNSA. The CDR3 here is CASSLGALEVRIF. CDR3 DNA: TGTGCCAGCAGCTTAGGGGCTTTGGAGGTCAGAATCTTC.

This clonotype was picked up a small number of times. This CDR3 reads CASSPRLAGARGGELFF. The CDR3 DNA reads TGTGCCAGCAGCCCACGACTAGCGGGGGCCCGGGGCGGGGAGCTGTTTTTT. J is TRBJ2-2 and V is TRBV11-2; 12 nucleotides match TRBD2. The CDR3 spans 17 residues. Germline V gene lookup returns CDR1 SGHAT and CDR2 FQNNGV. V lost 5 bases to trimming and J lost 7 bases; unmatched junction nucleotides: 11.

On this clonotype itself: The junction departs from the called germline gene at one end, perhaps through a read error. The chain combines TRBV5-4 with TRBJ2-5; TRBD2 matches 7 bases. CDR1 and CDR2 (germline): SGHNT, YYREEE (reference sequence). The CDR3 consists of 17 residues. Here the CDR3 DNA reads TGCGCCAGCAGCTTAGTTTTTGAGGCGGGAGTCCAAGAGACCCAGTACTTC. It encodes CASSLVFEAGVQETQYF.

This clonotype turned up a few times. The V and J genes are TRBV7-9 and TRBJ1-2, with D maybe TRBD1 (6 bases). This CDR3 has 13 amino acids. Between the trimmed V and J ends, which lost 3 bases and 9 bases, there was a span of 14 bases. Germline V gene data show CDR1 as SEHNR and CDR2 as FQNEAQ (reference sequence). The CDR3 protein is CASSFGTGSSYTF. In nucleotides, the CDR3 is TGTGCCAGCAGCTTCGGTACAGGGTCCAGCTACACCTTC.

The table lists this clonotype with many counts. This chain connects TRBV7-2 to TRBJ2-5; 14 bases fit TRBD2. The CDR3 runs to 17 residues. Looked up from germline, CDR1 is SGHTA and CDR2 is FQGNSA. V trimming: 4 bases; J trimming: 5 bases; junction bases outside the gene matches: 9. DNA of the CDR3: TGTGCCAGCAGCTCGTTAGGACTAGCGGGAGGTGGCGAGACCCAGTACTTC. Its translation is CASSSLGLAGGGETQYF. Together with reference TRBV7-2 and TRBJ2-5, the CDR3 gives the full variable domain: GAGVSQSPSNKVTEKGKDVELRCDPISGHTALYWYRQSLGQGLEFLIYFQGNSAPDKSGLPSDRFSAERTGGSVSTLTIQRTQQEDSAVYLCASSSLGLAGGGETQYFGPGTRLLVL.

CDR3 DNA: TGTGCCAGCAGCTCCAACCTAGCGGGAGTAGAGACCCAGTACTTC. Amino acids: CASSSNLAGVETQYF. This chain uses TRBV7-2 with TRBJ2-5; 10 nucleotides line up with TRBD2. CDR1 SGHTA and CDR2 FQGNSA come from the germline V gene. This CDR3 comprises 15 residues. The junction had 6 bases not matched to a gene; V was cut back by 4 bases and J by 4 bases.

This clonotype was observed a few times. This rearrangement joins TRBV6-1 to TRBJ2-6; D is perhaps TRBD2 (5 bases). This CDR3 is built from 19 residues. V gave up 6 bases and J gave up 0 bases, with 21 bases separating them. CDR1 MNHNS and CDR2 SASEGT come from the germline V gene. CDR3 region: CASSQTYGVRSSGANVLTF. DNA for the CDR3: TGTGCCAGCAGCCAAACCTACGGGGTTAGAAGCTCTGGGGCCAACGTCCTGACTTTC.

This clonotype has more than one count but fewer than ten. The chain carries TRBV27 and TRBJ1-1, with a tentative D call TRBD1 (5 bases). V gave up 6 bases and J gave up 4 bases, with 12 bases separating them. The CDR3 consists of 13 residues. Germline V CDR1 and CDR2: MNHEY, SMNVEV (reference sequence). CDR3 sequence reads: CASSMGRFTEAFF. CDR3 DNA: TGTGCCAGCAGCATGGGGCGGTTCACTGAAGCTTTCTTT.

Worth noting for this clonotype: This may stem from a read error, because a much larger clone lies one nucleotide away. The chain recombines TRBV28 with TRBJ2-1; no definite D call. CDR3 size: 11 residues. In germline, CDR1 is MDHEN, CDR2 SYDVKM. Between the trimmed V and J ends, which lost 6 bases and 8 bases, there was a span of 8 bases. In DNA, the CDR3 is TGTGCCAGCAGGTTAGGTTATGAGCAGTTCTTC. Its translation: CASRLGYEQFF.

The chain has TRBV7-2 and TRBJ2-3, with D unclear. The CDR3 is 16 residues long. Germline V gene lookup returns CDR1 SGHTA and CDR2 FQGNSA. The CDR3: CASLRSAAARTDTQYF. The CDR3 DNA is TGTGCAAGCTTAAGAAGCGCGGCCGCCCGCACAGATACGCAGTATTTT.

This clonotype was found many times. This chain joins TRBV6-5 and TRBJ2-1; D unclear. Between the trimmed V and J ends, which lost 1 base and 9 bases, there was a span of 4 bases. Germline V gene data show CDR1 as MNHEY and CDR2 as SVGAGI. The CDR3 runs 11 residues. The CDR3 loop is CASSYFGEQFF. The CDR3 nucleotides are TGTGCCAGCAGTTACTTTGGTGAGCAGTTCTTC.

This clonotype was counted ten times or more. This chain joins TRBV7-2 and TRBJ1-2; perhaps TRBD1 as D (6 bases). Germline CDR1 reads SGHTA; CDR2 reads FQGNSA. CDR3 size: 13 residues. The V end was cut by 5 bases, the J end by 2 bases, with 9 bases between. CDR3 nucleotide sequence: TGTGCCAGCAGCGTAGGGGGAAACTATGGCTACACCTTC. Residues: CASSVGGNYGYTF.

To note about this clonotype: This clone may be a read error of a much larger clone one base away. The J gene is TRBJ2-7, the V gene TRBV5-1; D may be TRBD1 or TRBD2 (5 bases each). Trimming shortened V by 4 bases and J by 3 bases, and 11 bases separated the two germline ends. The length of the CDR3 is 13 residues. Germline V gene data show CDR1 as SGHRS and CDR2 as YFSETQ. The CDR3 protein is CASSPGTHYEQYF. CDR3 DNA: TGCGCCAGCAGCCCGGGGACCCACTACGAGCAGTACTTC.

This clonotype was detected many times. The rearrangement links TRBV2 to TRBJ2-2; unclear D gene. Germline CDR1 reads SNHLY; CDR2 reads FYNNEI. The CDR3 spans 14 residues. V lost 4 bases to trimming and J lost 4 bases, with 10 bases between them. The CDR3 coding sequence is TGTGCCAGCAGTGCAACCCATAGCACCGGGGAGCTGTTTTTT. Amino acid sequence: CASSATHSTGELFF.